This TCR beta chain is drawn from a study of spatial heterogeneity in lung cancer. About the research overall: Alpha-chain sequences were detected in numbers that were consistently lower than beta-chain sequences.

All TCR cDNA molecules were individually tagged with a unique molecular identifier. TCRdb redid the calling of the 5' RACE reads with MiXCR, one entry per CDR3 protein. The table lists more than 2,500 distinct CDR3 sequences, less than 65% of them singletons. Study-level results: For expanded intratumoral alpha and beta TCRs, counts tracked tumor mutation counts.

Time point denoted: sample taken at primary tumor resection. The approximately 79 donors had untreated early-stage non-small cell lung cancer. Unsorted tumor, nontumor lung tissue or cryopreserved PBMC supplied the whole RNA. Trimming shortened V by 2 bases and J by 11 bases, and 15 bases separated the two germline ends. CDR3 length equals 12 residues. CDR1 is DFQATT and CDR2 is SNEGSKA in the germline V gene (reference sequence). This clonotype is labeled as medium-sized. The antigen is unknown. Here the sequenced sample was lung tumor tissue, taken at surgery. The TCR originated in a male donor with early-stage non-small cell lung cancer. V usage is TRBV20-1 and J usage is TRBJ1-1; possibly TRBD1 for D (6 bases). CDR3 nucleotide sequence: TGCAGTGCTAGACTGGACAGTGTGAAGGCTTTCTTT. Translating gives CSARLDSVKAFF.